A single sample gave rise to the 2 T cell receptor beta chains below, sequenced in a study of OX40 agonist ivuxolimab in advanced cancers. Some clones are missing from TCRdb's copy, which holds only in-frame ones; the method was immunoSEQ multiplex PCR. Of 45,000 to 50,000 clones in the sample, approximately 90% are singletons; the top ten hold 14% to 15%. Sequencing used CD4+ or CD8+ T cells sorted from blood, obtained in a trial of the OX40 agonist ivuxolimab. The receptors here all came from an adult with an advanced solid tumor such as melanoma, head and neck, liver or kidney cancer.

The V call is TRBV28, the J call TRBJ1-1, with D possibly matching TRBD1 (6 bases). This CDR3 comprises 13 residues. The V and J ends lost 3 bases and 4 bases respectively, with 9 bases between them. The germline V gene encodes CDR1 MDHEN and CDR2 SYDVKM. CDR3 in amino acids: CASSLGGITEAFF. The CDR3 DNA sequence: TGTGCCAGCAGTTTGGGGGGCATCACTGAAGCTTTCTTT.

The chain joins TRBV29-1 to TRBJ2-1; the D gene is possibly TRBD2 (7 bases). With 6 bases removed from V and 0 bases from J, the gap between germline ends came to 18 bases. The CDR3 is made up of 16 amino acids. The germline V gene encodes CDR1 SQVTM and CDR2 ANQGSEA. The CDR3 sequence: CSVKKGGGSSYNEQFF. The CDR3 DNA reads as TGCAGCGTAAAAAAAGGGGGGGGAAGCTCCTACAATGAGCAGTTCTTC.